The 22 T cell receptor beta chains below all came from one sample that was sequenced in a study of early T cells in non-severe SARS-CoV-2 infection. In TCRdb, the 5' RACE reads were re-called with MiXCR into one record per CDR3 protein. The data show about 48,000 distinct CDR3 sequences, with about 7.8% seen just once and around 6.1% held by the top ten. What was sequenced was whole blood. The receptors originated from an adult who was a healthcare worker with PCR-confirmed SARS-CoV-2 infection or an uninfected control (not recorded which).

By share, this clonotype counts as medium-sized (0.01 to 0.1%). The rearrangement uses TRBV30 and TRBJ2-3; D not certain. The CDR3 is 13 amino acids. Germline CDR1 reads GTSNPN; CDR2 reads SVGIG (reference sequence). V dropped 0 bases and J dropped 4 bases, with 8 bases sitting between them. CDR3 residues: CAWSVRRADTQYF. CDR3 nucleotide sequence: TGTGCCTGGAGTGTACGTCGGGCAGATACGCAGTATTTT.

This clonotype was seen a handful of times. V gene TRBV24-1 combines with J gene TRBJ1-4; D perhaps matches TRBD1 (6 bases). Germline values: CDR1 KGHDR, CDR2 SFDVKD. Trimming stripped 5 bases from V and 6 bases from J, with 12 bases between. There are 14 residues in the CDR3. The CDR3 DNA reads as TGTGCCACCAGTGGGGGGGCCCGAGATGAAAAACTGTTTTTT. Amino acid sequence: CATSGGARDEKLFF.

This clonotype has a count of ten or more. The V gene is TRBV24-1, the J gene TRBJ2-2, with 7 bases matching TRBD2. Unmatched junction bases numbered 1, after V lost 6 bases and J lost 4 bases. There are 13 residues in the CDR3. Germline-derived CDR1 and CDR2 are KGHDR and SFDVKD. The DNA for the CDR3 is TGTGCCACCAGTTGGGAGGGCACCGGGGAGCTGTTTTTT. It codes for CATSWEGTGELFF.

This clonotype was seen many times. The J gene is TRBJ2-7, the V gene TRBV28; D gene uncertain. Between the trimmed V and J ends, which lost 1 base and 4 bases, there was a span of 5 bases. This CDR3 is built from 12 residues. Germline-derived CDR1 and CDR2 are MDHEN and SYDVKM. The CDR3 DNA sequence: TGTGCCAGCAGTTTATTGGGTTACGAGCAGTACTTC. As protein: CASSLLGYEQYF.

This clonotype was seen repeatedly, ten times or more. The rearrangement joins TRBV7-9 to TRBJ1-5; 9 bases map to TRBD1. The germline CDR1 and CDR2 sequences are SEHNR and FQNEAQ (reference sequence). The CDR3 is made up of 14 amino acids. J lost 7 bases, V lost 1 base, and 2 bases had no gene match. The CDR3 is CASSLGQGVQPQHF. Here the CDR3 DNA reads TGTGCCAGCAGCTTAGGACAGGGGGTACAGCCCCAGCATTTT.

This clonotype was seen a few times. The J gene is TRBJ2-3, the V gene TRBV6-1; a possible D gene is TRBD1 (5 bases). CDR1 and CDR2 (germline): MNHNS, SASEGT. The CDR3 has 15 amino acids. With 2 bases removed from V and 3 bases from J, the gap between germline ends came to 12 bases. The CDR3 DNA reads as TGTGCCAGCAGTGAAATCGGCCAGGGAACAGATACGCAGTATTTT. Translating it yields CASSEIGQGTDTQYF.

This clonotype was recorded a few times. This chain uses TRBV2 with TRBJ2-1, with 9 positions matching TRBD1. In germline, CDR1 is SNHLY, CDR2 FYNNEI. The junction had 10 bases not matched to a gene; V was cut back by 6 bases and J by 7 bases. The CDR3 spans 15 residues. The CDR3 protein is CASSPDRGLGNEQFF. CDR3 coding DNA: TGTGCCAGCAGCCCCGACAGGGGGTTAGGGAATGAGCAGTTCTTC.

This chain uses TRBV11-2 with TRBJ1-4, with D unresolved. Germline V gene sequence: CDR1 SGHAT, CDR2 FQNNGV. V was cut by 0 bases and J by 7 bases, with 15 bases left in between. The CDR3 totals 16 residues. CDR3 residues: CASSLDYPGSGEKLFF. The CDR3 region has the DNA TGTGCCAGCAGCTTAGATTATCCGGGGAGTGGTGAAAAACTGTTTTTT.

At least ten counts were recorded for this clonotype. This chain links TRBV18 with TRBJ1-6; 9 nucleotides agree with TRBD1. Trimming removed 3 bases from V and 6 bases from J; junction bases left unmatched: 3. The germline V gene encodes CDR1 KGHSH and CDR2 LQKENI. The CDR3 is made up of 15 amino acids. The CDR3 is CASSPTGGSNSPLHF. DNA for the CDR3: TGTGCCAGCTCACCCACAGGGGGCAGTAATTCACCCCTCCACTTT.

This clonotype was seen at least ten times. The chain combines TRBV15 with TRBJ1-6; D is ambiguous. The germline CDR1 and CDR2 sequences are LNHNV and YYDKDF (reference sequence). CDR3 length: 13 amino acids. V lost 0 bases and J lost 9, with 6 bases in between. The CDR3 coding sequence is TGTGCCACCAGCAGAGATCCAACTTCACCCCTCCACTTT. Residues: CATSRDPTSPLHF. The whole variable domain, remainder taken from reference TRBV15 and TRBJ1-6, is DAMVIQNPRYQVTQFGKPVTLSCSQTLNHNVMYWYQQKSSQAPKLLFHYYDKDFNNEADTPDNFQSRRPNTSFCFLDIRSPGLGDTAMYLCATSRDPTSPLHFGNGTRLTVT.

There are many counts of this clonotype. The chain uses TRBV27 and TRBJ2-2; D unclear. Germline CDR1 reads MNHEY; CDR2 reads SMNVEV (reference sequence). V was clipped by 5 bases and J by 4 bases, with 11 bases between them. The CDR3 covers 14 residues. CDR3 sequence: CASSTRHSTGELFF. Here the CDR3 DNA reads TGTGCCAGCAGTACCCGCCATAGCACCGGGGAGCTGTTTTTT.

At least ten counts were recorded for this clonotype. This chain joins TRBV7-9 and TRBJ1-1; maybe TRBD1 (6 bases). Germline V CDR1 and CDR2: SEHNR, FQNEAQ (reference sequence). CDR3 size: 14 residues. V lost 1 base and J 3 bases, leaving 9 bases between the germline ends. Here the CDR3 DNA reads TGTGCCAGCAGCTTAGGAGGGGGGTACACTGAAGCTTTCTTT. This gives the protein CASSLGGGYTEAFF.

This clonotype was observed many times. The chain links TRBV28 to TRBJ1-1; D is unclear. Germline V gene lookup returns CDR1 MDHEN and CDR2 SYDVKM. Trimming took 6 bases from V and 1 from J, leaving 18 bases between them. The CDR3 has 16 amino acids. CDR3 in DNA: TGTGCCAGCAGCCTAACTCCCTGGGGAACGAACACTGAAGCTTTCTTT. This codes for CASSLTPWGTNTEAFF.

This rearrangement joins TRBV28 to TRBJ2-2; 9 bases are a match to TRBD1. The V and J ends lost 5 bases and 4 bases, in that order; junction bases with no gene match: 5. This CDR3 region has 15 residues. CDR1 MDHEN and CDR2 SYDVKM come from the germline V gene. The CDR3 protein is CASSGGQGGTGELFF. The DNA of the CDR3 is TGTGCCAGCAGTGGGGGACAGGGAGGCACCGGGGAGCTGTTTTTT.

This clonotype has a count of ten or more. The V gene is TRBV28, the J gene TRBJ1-5; no clear D. Germline CDR1 and CDR2: MDHEN and SYDVKM. CDR3 length equals 12 residues. The V end lost 1 base, the J end lost 5 bases, and 3 bases lay between the germline ends. CDR3: CASSLSYQPQHF. The CDR3, as DNA: TGTGCCAGCAGTTTATCGTATCAGCCCCAGCATTTT.

The chain recombines TRBV29-1 with TRBJ2-7; maybe TRBD1 (6 bases). The V end lost 6 bases, the J end lost 2 bases, and 11 bases lay between the germline ends. CDR1 SQVTM and CDR2 ANQGSEA come from the germline V gene. This CDR3 is 12 amino acids long. The CDR3 sequence is CSVRTVAYEQYF. For the CDR3, the DNA is TGCAGCGTGCGGACAGTCGCCTACGAGCAGTACTTC.

This clonotype was observed at least ten times. The chain is built from TRBV7-6 and TRBJ1-1; D ambiguous. This CDR3 region has 12 residues. Germline V gives CDR1 SGHVS, CDR2 FNYEAQ. V lost 1 base to trimming and J lost 7 bases, with 7 bases between them. The CDR3 loop reads CASSLDGSEAFF. The CDR3 bases are TGTGCCAGCAGCTTAGACGGGAGTGAAGCTTTCTTT. The entire variable domain, with the rest obtained from reference TRBV7-6 and TRBJ1-1, is as follows: GAGVSQSPRYKVTKRGQDVALRCDPISGHVSLYWYRQALGQGPEFLTYFNYEAQQDKSGLPNDRFSAERPEGSISTLTIQRTEQRDSAMYRCASSLDGSEAFFGQGTRLTVV.

V and J are TRBV12-3 or TRBV12-4 and TRBJ1-1; the match to TRBD1 covers 9 bases. The CDR3 totals 14 residues. The V gene end was trimmed by 3 bases and the J gene end by 5 bases; junction bases not matched to a gene: 4. CDR3 sequence reads: CASSFSDRGTEAFF. CDR3 nucleotide sequence: TGTGCCAGCAGTTTCTCCGACAGGGGGACTGAAGCTTTCTTT.

This clonotype was counted between two and nine times. The chain carries TRBV9 and TRBJ2-1, with 9 positions matching TRBD2. The CDR3 covers 15 residues. V trimming: 0 bases; J trimming: 6 bases; junction bases outside the gene matches: 4. CDR1 and CDR2 (germline): SGDLS, YYNGEE. CDR3 bases: TGTGCCAGCAGCGTAGATGCGGGGGGGCCCAATGAGCAGTTCTTC. Protein product: CASSVDAGGPNEQFF. Full variable domain (rest looked up from reference TRBV9 and TRBJ2-1): DSGVTQTPKHLITATGQRVTLRCSPRSGDLSVYWYQQSLDQGLQFLIQYYNGEERAKGNILERFSAQQFPDLHSELNLSSLELGDSALYFCASSVDAGGPNEQFFGPGTRLTVL.

There are many counts of this clonotype. This chain connects TRBV28 to TRBJ2-7; D is unclear. Germline V gives CDR1 MDHEN, CDR2 SYDVKM. The CDR3 consists of 14 residues. The V end lost 6 bases, the J end lost 3 bases, and 15 bases lay between the germline ends. This chain's CDR3 is CASSFWTRDYEQYF. The CDR3 DNA reads as TGTGCCAGCAGCTTCTGGACCAGAGACTACGAGCAGTACTTC.

This clonotype was picked up a small number of times. The rearrangement links TRBV5-6 to TRBJ2-3, with D tentatively TRBD1 (8 bases). Germline V gene data show CDR1 as SGHDT and CDR2 as YYEEEE. Trimming shortened V by 3 bases and J by 1 base, and 21 bases separated the two germline ends. The CDR3 contains 18 residues. CDR3 bases: TGTGCCAGCAGCTACCGGACAGGGAGGGCCACAGGCACAGATACGCAGTATTTT. Its translation is CASSYRTGRATGTDTQYF.

This clonotype was recorded many times. J is TRBJ1-2 and V is TRBV20-1, with 8 positions matching TRBD1. The length of the CDR3 is 13 residues. J gave up 4 bases and V 6 bases, and 7 bases lay outside the gene matches. Germline V CDR1 and CDR2: DFQATT, SNEGSKA (reference sequence). The CDR3 spells CSAPGQGFYGYTF. The CDR3 coding sequence is TGCAGTGCCCCCGGACAGGGCTTCTATGGCTACACCTTC.